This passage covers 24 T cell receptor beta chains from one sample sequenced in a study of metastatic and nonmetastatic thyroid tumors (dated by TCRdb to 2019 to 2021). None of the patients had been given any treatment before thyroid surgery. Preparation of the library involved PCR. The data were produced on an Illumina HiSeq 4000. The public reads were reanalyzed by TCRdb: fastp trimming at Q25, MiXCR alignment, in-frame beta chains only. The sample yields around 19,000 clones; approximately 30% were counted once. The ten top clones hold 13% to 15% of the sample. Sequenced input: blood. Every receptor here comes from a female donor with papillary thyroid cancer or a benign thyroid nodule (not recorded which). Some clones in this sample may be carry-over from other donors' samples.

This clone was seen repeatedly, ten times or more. CDR3 in amino acids: CASSQGWGNTIYF. The CDR3 DNA reads as TGTGCCAGCAGCCAAGGATGGGGAAACACCATATATTTT. The chain is built from TRBV14 and TRBJ1-3; D not resolved. V lost 1 base and J 4 bases, leaving 5 bases between the germline ends. The V gene's germline CDR1 is SGHDN and CDR2 FVKESK. The CDR3 loop spans 13 amino acids.

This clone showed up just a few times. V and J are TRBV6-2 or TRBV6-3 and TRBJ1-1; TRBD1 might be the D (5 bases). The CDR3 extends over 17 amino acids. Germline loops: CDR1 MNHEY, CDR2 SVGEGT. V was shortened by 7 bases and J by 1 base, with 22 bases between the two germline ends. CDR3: CASTYPFGAGTNTEAFF. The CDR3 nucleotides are TGTGCCAGCACGTACCCGTTTGGGGCAGGAACGAACACTGAAGCTTTCTTT.

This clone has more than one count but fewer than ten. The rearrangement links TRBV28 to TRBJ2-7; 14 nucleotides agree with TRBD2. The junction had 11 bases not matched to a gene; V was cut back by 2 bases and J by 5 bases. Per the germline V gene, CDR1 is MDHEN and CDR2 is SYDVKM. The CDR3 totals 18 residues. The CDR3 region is CASSLGGLAGAILHEQYF. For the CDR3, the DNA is TGTGCCAGCAGTTTAGGGGGACTAGCGGGAGCCATTCTCCACGAGCAGTACTTC.

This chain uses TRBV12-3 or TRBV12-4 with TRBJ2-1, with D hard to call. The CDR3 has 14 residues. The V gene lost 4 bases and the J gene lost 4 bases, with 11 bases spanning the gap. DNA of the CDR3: TGTGCCAGCAGTTCAGAGACGGAATACAATGAGCAGTTCTTC. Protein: CASSSETEYNEQFF.

DNA of the CDR3: TGTGCCAGCAGTTGGACGGGACAGGGGGGCCAGCAGTACTTC. It encodes CASSWTGQGGQQYF. The chain carries TRBV11-3 and TRBJ2-7; 11 bases agree with TRBD1. Germline V gene data show CDR1 as SGHNT and CDR2 as YENEEA. This CDR3 is 14 amino acids long. V lost 6 bases to trimming and J lost 8 bases; unmatched junction nucleotides: 9.

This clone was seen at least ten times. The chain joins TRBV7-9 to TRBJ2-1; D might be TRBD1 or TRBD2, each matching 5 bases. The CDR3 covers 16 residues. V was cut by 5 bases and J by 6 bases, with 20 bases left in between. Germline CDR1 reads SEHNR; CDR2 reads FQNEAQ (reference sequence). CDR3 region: CASSPTRVRGPNEQFF. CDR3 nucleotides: TGTGCCAGCAGCCCAACGAGGGTTAGGGGTCCCAATGAGCAGTTCTTC.

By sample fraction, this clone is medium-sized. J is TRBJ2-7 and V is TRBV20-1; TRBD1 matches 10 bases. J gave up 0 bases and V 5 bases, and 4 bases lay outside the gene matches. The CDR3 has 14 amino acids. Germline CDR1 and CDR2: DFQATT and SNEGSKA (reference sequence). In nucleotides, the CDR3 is TGCAGTGCTCGGACAGGGGGTGACTCCTACGAGCAGTACTTC. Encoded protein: CSARTGGDSYEQYF.

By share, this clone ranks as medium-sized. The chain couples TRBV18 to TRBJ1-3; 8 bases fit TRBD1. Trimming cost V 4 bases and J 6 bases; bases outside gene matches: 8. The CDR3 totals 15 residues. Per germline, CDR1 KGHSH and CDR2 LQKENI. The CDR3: CASSLYQGAENTIYF. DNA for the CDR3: TGTGCCAGCTCACTCTACCAGGGGGCGGAAAACACCATATATTTT.

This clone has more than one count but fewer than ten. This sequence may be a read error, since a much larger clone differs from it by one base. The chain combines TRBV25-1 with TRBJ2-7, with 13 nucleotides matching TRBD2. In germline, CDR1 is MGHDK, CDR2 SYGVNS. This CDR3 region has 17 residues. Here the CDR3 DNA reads TGTGCCAGCAGTGACCCTAGGACTAGCGGGAGCTCCTACGAGCAGTGCTTC. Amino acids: CASSDPRTSGSSYEQCF.

CDR3 DNA: TGTGCCAGCAGCCGCGGGAGTGTAAACACCATATATTTT. Translating gives CASSRGSVNTIYF. This chain joins TRBV7-7 and TRBJ1-3; D call uncertain. Looked up from germline, CDR1 is SSHAT and CDR2 is FNYEAQ (reference sequence). Trimming removed 5 bases from V and 6 bases from J, with 11 bases in between. The CDR3 sequence is 13 residues long.

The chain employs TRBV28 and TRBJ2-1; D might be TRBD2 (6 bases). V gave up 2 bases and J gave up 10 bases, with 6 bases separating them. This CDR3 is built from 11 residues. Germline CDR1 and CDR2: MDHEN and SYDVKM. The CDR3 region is CASSLGGEQFF. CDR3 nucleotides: TGTGCCAGCAGTTTAGGGGGGGAGCAGTTCTTC.

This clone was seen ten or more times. In DNA, the CDR3 is TGTGCCAGCACCAACGATCCCTGGGCCAATGAGCAGTTCTTC. Amino acids: CASTNDPWANEQFF. V usage is TRBV9 and J usage is TRBJ2-1; D not certain. Trimming shortened V by 6 bases and J by 6 bases, and 16 bases separated the two germline ends. The CDR3 loop spans 14 amino acids. Germline-derived CDR1 and CDR2 are SGDLS and YYNGEE.

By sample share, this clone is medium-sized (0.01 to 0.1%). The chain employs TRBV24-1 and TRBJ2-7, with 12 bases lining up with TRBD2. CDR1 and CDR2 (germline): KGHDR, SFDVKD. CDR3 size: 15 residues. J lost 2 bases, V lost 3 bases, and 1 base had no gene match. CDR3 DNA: TGTGCCACCAGTGATGCTAGCGGGGGGGCCTACGAGCAGTACTTC. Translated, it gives CATSDASGGAYEQYF.

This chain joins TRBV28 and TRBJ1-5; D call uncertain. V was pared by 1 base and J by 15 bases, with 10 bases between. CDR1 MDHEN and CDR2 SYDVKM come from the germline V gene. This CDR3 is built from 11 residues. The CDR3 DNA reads TGTGCCAGCAGTTTATACGGATTTGCGCATTTT. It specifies CASSLYGFAHF. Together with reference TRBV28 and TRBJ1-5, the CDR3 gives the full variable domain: DVKVTQSSRYLVKRTGEKVFLECVQDMDHENMFWYRQDPGLGLRLIYFSYDVKMKEKGDIPEGYSVSREKKERFSLILESASTNQTSMYLCASSLYGFAHFGDGTRLSIL.

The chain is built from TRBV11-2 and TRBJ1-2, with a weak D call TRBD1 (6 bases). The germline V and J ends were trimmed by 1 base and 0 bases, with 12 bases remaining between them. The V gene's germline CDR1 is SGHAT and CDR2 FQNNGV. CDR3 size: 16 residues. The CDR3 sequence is CASSLVPRQANYGYTF. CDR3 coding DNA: TGTGCCAGCAGCTTAGTCCCACGACAGGCTAACTATGGCTACACCTTC.

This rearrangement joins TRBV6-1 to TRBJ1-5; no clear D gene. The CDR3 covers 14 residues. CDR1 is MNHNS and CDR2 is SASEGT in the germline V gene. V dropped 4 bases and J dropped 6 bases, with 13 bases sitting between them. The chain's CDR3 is CASSGSQEGQPQHF. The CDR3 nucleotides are TGTGCCAGCAGTGGGTCCCAAGAAGGTCAGCCCCAGCATTTT.

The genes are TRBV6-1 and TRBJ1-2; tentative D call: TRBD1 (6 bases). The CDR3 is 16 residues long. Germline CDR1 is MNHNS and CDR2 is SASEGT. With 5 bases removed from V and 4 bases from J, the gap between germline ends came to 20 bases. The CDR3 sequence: CASSFAGLGGSYGYTF. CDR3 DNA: TGTGCCAGCAGTTTCGCCGGATTAGGGGGGAGCTATGGCTACACCTTC.

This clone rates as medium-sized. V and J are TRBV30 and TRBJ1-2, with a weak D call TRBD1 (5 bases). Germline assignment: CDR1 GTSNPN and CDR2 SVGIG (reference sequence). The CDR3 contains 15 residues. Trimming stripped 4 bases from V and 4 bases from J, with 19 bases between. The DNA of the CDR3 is TGTGCCTGGACCCAACCCACAGGCCGGATCTATGGCTACACCTTC. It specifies CAWTQPTGRIYGYTF.

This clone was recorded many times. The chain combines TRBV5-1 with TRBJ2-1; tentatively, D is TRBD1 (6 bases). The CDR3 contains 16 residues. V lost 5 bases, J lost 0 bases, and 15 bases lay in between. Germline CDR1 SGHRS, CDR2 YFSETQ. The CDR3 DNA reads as TGCGCCAGCAGGACTACAGGGTCCCTCTCCTACAATGAGCAGTTCTTC. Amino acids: CASRTTGSLSYNEQFF.

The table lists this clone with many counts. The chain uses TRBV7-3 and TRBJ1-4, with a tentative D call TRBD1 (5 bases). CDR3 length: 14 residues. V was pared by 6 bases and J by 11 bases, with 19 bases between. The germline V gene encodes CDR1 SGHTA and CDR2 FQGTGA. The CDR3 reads CASSLHRIREKLFF. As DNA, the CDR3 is TGTGCCAGCAGTCTCCACAGGATACGCGAGAAACTGTTTTTT.

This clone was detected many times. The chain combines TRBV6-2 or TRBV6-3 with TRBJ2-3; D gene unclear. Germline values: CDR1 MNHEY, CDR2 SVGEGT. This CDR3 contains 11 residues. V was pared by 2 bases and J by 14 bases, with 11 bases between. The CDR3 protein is CASSYGPPRYF. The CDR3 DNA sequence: TGTGCCAGCAGTTACGGGCCCCCCCGGTATTTT.

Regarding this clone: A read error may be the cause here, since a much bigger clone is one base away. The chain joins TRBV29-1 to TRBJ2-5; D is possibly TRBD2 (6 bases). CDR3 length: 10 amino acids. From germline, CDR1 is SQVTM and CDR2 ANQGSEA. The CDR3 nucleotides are TGCAGCGTTCTCCGGGAGACCAAGTACTTC. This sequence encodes CSVLRETKYF.

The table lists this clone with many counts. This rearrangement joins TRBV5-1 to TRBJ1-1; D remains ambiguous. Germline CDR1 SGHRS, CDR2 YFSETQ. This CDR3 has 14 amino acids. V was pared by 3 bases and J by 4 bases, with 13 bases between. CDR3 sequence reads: CASSSPGSGTEAFF. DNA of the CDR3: TGCGCCAGCAGCTCCCCAGGATCGGGCACTGAAGCTTTCTTT.

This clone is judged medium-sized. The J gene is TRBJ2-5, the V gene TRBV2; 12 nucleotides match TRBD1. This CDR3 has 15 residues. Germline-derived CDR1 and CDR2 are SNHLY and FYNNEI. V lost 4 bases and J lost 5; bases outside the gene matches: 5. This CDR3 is CASSAGTGGTETQYF. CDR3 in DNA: TGTGCCAGCAGTGCCGGGACAGGGGGCACTGAGACCCAGTACTTC.